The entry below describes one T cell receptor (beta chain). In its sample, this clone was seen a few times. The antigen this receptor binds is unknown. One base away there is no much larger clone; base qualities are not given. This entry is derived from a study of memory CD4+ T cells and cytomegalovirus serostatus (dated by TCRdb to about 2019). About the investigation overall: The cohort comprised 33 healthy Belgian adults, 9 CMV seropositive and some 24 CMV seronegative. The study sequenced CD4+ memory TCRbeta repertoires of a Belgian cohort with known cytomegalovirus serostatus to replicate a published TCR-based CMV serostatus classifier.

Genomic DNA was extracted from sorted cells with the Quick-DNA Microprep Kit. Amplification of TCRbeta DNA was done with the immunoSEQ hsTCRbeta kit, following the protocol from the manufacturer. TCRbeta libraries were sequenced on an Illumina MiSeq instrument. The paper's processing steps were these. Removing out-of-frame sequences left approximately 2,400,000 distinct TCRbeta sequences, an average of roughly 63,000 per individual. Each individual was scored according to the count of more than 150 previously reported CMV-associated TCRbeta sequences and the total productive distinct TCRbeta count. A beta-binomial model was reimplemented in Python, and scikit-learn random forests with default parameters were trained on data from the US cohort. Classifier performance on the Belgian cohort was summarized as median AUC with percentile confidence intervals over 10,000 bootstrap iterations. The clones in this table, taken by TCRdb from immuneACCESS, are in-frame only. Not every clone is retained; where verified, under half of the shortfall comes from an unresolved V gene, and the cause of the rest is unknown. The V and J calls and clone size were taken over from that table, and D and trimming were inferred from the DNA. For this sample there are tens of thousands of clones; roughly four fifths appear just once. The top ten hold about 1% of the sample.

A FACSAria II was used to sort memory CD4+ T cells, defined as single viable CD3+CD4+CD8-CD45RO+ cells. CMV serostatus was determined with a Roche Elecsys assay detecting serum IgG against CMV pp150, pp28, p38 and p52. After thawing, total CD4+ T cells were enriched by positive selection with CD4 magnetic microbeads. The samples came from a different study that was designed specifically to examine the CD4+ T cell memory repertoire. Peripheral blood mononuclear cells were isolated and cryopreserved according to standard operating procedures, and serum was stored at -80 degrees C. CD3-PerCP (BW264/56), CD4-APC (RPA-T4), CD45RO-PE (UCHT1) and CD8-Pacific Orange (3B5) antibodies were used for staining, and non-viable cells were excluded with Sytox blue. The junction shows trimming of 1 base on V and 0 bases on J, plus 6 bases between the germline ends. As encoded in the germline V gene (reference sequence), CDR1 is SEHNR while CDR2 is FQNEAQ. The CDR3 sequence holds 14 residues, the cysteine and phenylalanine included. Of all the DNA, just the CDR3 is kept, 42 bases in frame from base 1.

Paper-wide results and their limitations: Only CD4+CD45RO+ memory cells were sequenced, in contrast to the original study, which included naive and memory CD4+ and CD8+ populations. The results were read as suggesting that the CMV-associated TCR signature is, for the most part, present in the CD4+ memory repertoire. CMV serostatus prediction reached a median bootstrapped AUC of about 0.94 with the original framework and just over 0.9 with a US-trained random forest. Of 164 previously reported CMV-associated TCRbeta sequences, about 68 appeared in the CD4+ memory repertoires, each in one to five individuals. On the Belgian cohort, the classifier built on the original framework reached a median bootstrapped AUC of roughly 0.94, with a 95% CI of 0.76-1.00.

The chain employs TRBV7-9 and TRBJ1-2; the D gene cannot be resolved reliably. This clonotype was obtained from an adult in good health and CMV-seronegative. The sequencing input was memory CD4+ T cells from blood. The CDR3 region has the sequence CASSLGLSNYGYTF. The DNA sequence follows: TGTGCCAGCAGCTTAGGGTTGTCTAACTATGGCTACACCTTC.